The 2 T cell receptor beta chains below were found in one sample sequenced in a study of blood T cell repertoires in COVID-19. Only in-frame clones appear in the TCRdb table, and some are missing; sequencing was by immunoSEQ multiplex PCR. The table lists 50,000 to 70,000 clones, more than 70% of them singletons. Sequenced material: peripheral blood. The receptors were sampled from a man in his fifties or sixties with active or convalescent COVID-19.

The genes are TRBV28 and TRBJ1-1; tentatively, D is TRBD1 (6 bases). This CDR3 is 16 amino acids long. CDR1 and CDR2 from the germline V gene are MDHEN and SYDVKM. V lost 3 bases and J 0 bases, leaving 14 bases between the germline ends. The CDR3 DNA reads TGTGCCAGCAGTTTGGACGCTACAGGGTTGAACACTGAAGCTTTCTTT. Encoded protein: CASSLDATGLNTEAFF.

The chain combines TRBV28 with TRBJ1-2; no clear D. The CDR3 is 14 residues long. Per germline, CDR1 MDHEN and CDR2 SYDVKM. V was clipped by 3 bases and J by 3 bases, with 11 bases between them. The CDR3 DNA reads TGTGCCAGCAGTTTCTTCCTCTACGACTATGGCTACACCTTC. This codes for CASSFFLYDYGYTF.